The 8 T cell receptor beta chains in this list originate from one sample, sequenced in a study of identical twins. TCRdb reprocessed the 5' RACE reads via MiXCR and lists one record per CDR3 protein. The data show under 1 million distinct CDR3 sequences, around 12% seen once. These data were also reused for a study on yellow fever vaccine responses in identical twins.

Sequencing was carried out using PBMCs. These receptor sequences come from a woman under 30 in good health.

This chain connects TRBV7-9 to TRBJ1-5, with TRBD1 as a possible D gene (5 bases). Germline loops: CDR1 SEHNR, CDR2 FQNEAQ (reference sequence). V lost 5 bases, J lost 4 bases, and 9 bases lay in between. CDR3 length equals 13 residues. The CDR3: CASSPGMNQPQHF. The CDR3 nucleotides read TGTGCCAGCAGCCCAGGGATGAATCAGCCCCAGCATTTT.

This clonotype has only a few counts. The chain carries TRBV12-5 and TRBJ2-3; TRBD1 is a possible D gene (6 bases). Germline CDR1 and CDR2: LGHNT and FRNRAP. V was clipped by 0 bases and J by 2 bases, with 18 bases between them. The CDR3 consists of 18 residues. CDR3: CASGLVRDGQINTDTQYF. The CDR3 nucleotides read TGTGCTAGTGGTTTGGTACGCGACGGACAGATCAACACAGATACGCAGTATTTT. Variable domain in full (rest from reference TRBV12-5 and TRBJ2-3): DARVTQTPRHKVTEMGQEVTMRCQPILGHNTVFWYRQTMMQGLELLAYFRNRAPLDDSGMPKDRFSAEMPDATLATLKIQPSEPRDSAVYFCASGLVRDGQINTDTQYFGPGTRLTVL.

A few counts support this clonotype. The rearrangement links TRBV11-2 to TRBJ2-5, with TRBD2 matching 7 bases. Germline CDR1 is SGHAT and CDR2 is FQNNGV. The J segment lost 3 bases and the V segment lost 1 base, leaving 8 bases of the junction unmatched. This CDR3 is 16 amino acids long. The CDR3 region has the DNA TGTGCCAGCAGCTTAGTTGGAGGGAGGGTTAAAGAGACCCAGTACTTC. Its protein is CASSLVGGRVKETQYF.

J is TRBJ1-4 and V is TRBV20-1, with D possibly TRBD1 on 6 matching bases. Per the germline V gene, CDR1 is DFQATT and CDR2 is SNEGSKA (reference sequence). CDR3 length: 15 amino acids. Trimming cost V 2 bases and J 0 bases, with 10 bases left between them. The CDR3, as DNA: TGCAGTGCTAGAAACAGGGAGGCAACTAATGAAAAACTGTTTTTT. Amino acid sequence: CSARNREATNEKLFF.

This clonotype has only a few counts. The chain couples TRBV12-3 or TRBV12-4 to TRBJ2-3; D unresolved. Trimming took off 5 bases at V and 5 bases at J, with 17 bases between the two ends. The CDR3 sequence is 15 residues long. The CDR3 nucleotides are TGTGCCAGCAGTCCGTACAAAACCGCACAAGATACGCAGTATTTT. As protein: CASSPYKTAQDTQYF.

Ten or more counts support this clonotype. The rearrangement joins TRBV12-3 or TRBV12-4 to TRBJ1-1, with a weak D call TRBD1 (5 bases). This CDR3 is 14 amino acids long. The ends were cut back, 1 base at V and 4 bases at J, with 10 bases in the middle. The CDR3 region is CASSLGGGGTEAFF. The CDR3 DNA reads TGTGCCAGCAGTTTAGGGGGGGGGGGCACTGAAGCTTTCTTT.

This chain uses TRBV6-1 with TRBJ2-3; D is possibly TRBD1 or TRBD2 (7 bases each). The CDR3 extends over 15 amino acids. Trimming removed 5 bases at V and 4 bases at J, with 16 bases between. Germline-derived CDR1 and CDR2 are MNHNS and SASEGT. CDR3 coding DNA: TGTGCCAGCAGTCGGGACCAGGGGGGGCCAGATACGCAGTATTTT. Encoded protein: CASSRDQGGPDTQYF.

There are many counts of this clonotype. The genes are TRBV10-3 and TRBJ2-3; no clear D. CDR3 length: 13 amino acids. Germline V CDR1 and CDR2: ENHRY, SYGVKD. V dropped 7 bases and J dropped 0 bases, with 8 bases sitting between them. The CDR3 reads CAITGKSTDTQYF. The DNA for the CDR3 is TGTGCCATCACCGGCAAAAGCACAGATACGCAGTATTTT.